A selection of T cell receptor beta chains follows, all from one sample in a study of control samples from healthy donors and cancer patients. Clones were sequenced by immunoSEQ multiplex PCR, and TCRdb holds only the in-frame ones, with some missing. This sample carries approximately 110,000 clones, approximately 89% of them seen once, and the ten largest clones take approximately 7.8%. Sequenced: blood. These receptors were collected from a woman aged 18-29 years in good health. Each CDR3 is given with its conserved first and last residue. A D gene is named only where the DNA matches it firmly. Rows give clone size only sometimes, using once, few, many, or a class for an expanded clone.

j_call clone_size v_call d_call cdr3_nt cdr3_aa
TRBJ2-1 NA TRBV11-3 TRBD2 TGTGCCAGCAGCTTAGGCGGGAGCTCCTACAATGAGCAGTTCTTC CASSLGGSSYNEQFF
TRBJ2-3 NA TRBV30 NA TGTGCCTGGAGTATGGGGAGCGCCCGAGATACGCAGTATTTT CAWSMGSARDTQYF
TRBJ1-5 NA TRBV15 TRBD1 TGTGCCACCAGGGAAGACCGGGACAGGGGCTCTTGGAGCAATCAGCCCCAGCATTTT CATREDRDRGSWSNQPQHF
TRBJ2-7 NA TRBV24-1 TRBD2 TGTGCCACCAGTGATTTGGTTCTTACTAGCGAGAGCTCCTACGAGCAGTACTTC CATSDLVLTSESSYEQYF
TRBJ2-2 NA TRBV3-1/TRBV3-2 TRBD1 TGTGCCAGCCGGGACAGACCGAACACCGGGGAGCTGTTTTTT CASRDRPNTGELFF
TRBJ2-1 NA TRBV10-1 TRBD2 TGCGCCAGCAGTTCTACTAGCGGGGGAAGCTCCTACAATGAGCAGTTCTTC CASSSTSGGSSYNEQFF
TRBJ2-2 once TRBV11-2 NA TGTGCCACCCAGCGTAGGACAGCGTCATACGGGGAGCTGTTTTTT CATQRRTASYGELFF
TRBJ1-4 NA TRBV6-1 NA TGTGCCAGCAGTGAATTTTTAAGAACGATGAAAAAACTGTTTTTT CASSEFLRTMKKLFF
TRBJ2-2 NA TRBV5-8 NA TGTGCCAGCAGCCCGAGGGTGCGGGTGAACACCGGGGAGCTGTTTTTT CASSPRVRVNTGELFF
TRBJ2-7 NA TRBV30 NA TGTGCCGGGTTTGTCGGCCCCTACGAGCAGTACTTC CAGFVGPYEQYF
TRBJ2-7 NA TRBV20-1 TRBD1 TGCAGTGCTAGTAGGCCCGGACAGGGCCGGGTATACGAGCAGTACTTC CSASRPGQGRVYEQYF
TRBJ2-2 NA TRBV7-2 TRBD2 TGTGCCAGCATCCTAGGGCCCCAGACTAGCGGGAGGATCGGGGAGCTGTTTTTT CASILGPQTSGRIGELFF
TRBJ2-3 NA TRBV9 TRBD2 TGTGCCAGCAGCTTCGGACTAGCGGGGAGCACAGATACGCAGTATTTT CASSFGLAGSTDTQYF
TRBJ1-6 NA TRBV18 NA TGTGCCAGCTCATCCGGATCGGGAAATTCACCCCTCCACTTT CASSSGSGNSPLHF
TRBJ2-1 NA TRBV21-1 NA TGTGCCAGCAGCACCGTAACCCGGGACAGGGGGTGGGCCTACAATGAGCAGTTCTTC CASSTVTRDRGWAYNEQFF
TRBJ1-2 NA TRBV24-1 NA TGTGCCACCAGTGATCCCCGGGTTAGCTATGGCTACACCTTC CATSDPRVSYGYTF
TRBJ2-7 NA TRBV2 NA TGTGCCAGCAGTGTATCAGGGACCACCGACGAGCAGTACTTC CASSVSGTTDEQYF
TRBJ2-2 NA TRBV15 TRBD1 TGTGCCACCAGCAGAGATCGGGGGACAGGGACTTTCGGGGAGCTGTTTTTT CATSRDRGTGTFGELFF
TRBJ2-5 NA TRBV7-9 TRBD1 TGTGCCAGCAGCTTGACAGGGCAGGGAAAAGAGACCCAGTACTTC CASSLTGQGKETQYF
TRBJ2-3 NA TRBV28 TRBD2 TGTGCCAGCAGCCGCAGCGGGGGGGCCCCAGATACGCAGTATTTT CASSRSGGAPDTQYF
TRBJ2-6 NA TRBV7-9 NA TGTGCCAGCAGCCACCTAAGTAGCTCTGGGGCCAACGTCCTGACTTTC CASSHLSSSGANVLTF
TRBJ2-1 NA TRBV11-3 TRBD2 TGTGCCAGCAGCCTGGCGGGAGGGGTTTACAATGAGCAGTTCTTC CASSLAGGVYNEQFF
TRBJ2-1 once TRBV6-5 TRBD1 TGTGCCAGCAATCCGACAGGGCGAGGCGTAGGGCAGTTCTTC CASNPTGRGVGQFF
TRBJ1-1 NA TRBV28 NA TGTGCCAGCGATAATATTGCCACCAGGGGCAGGGCTGAAGCTTTCTTT CASDNIATRGRAEAFF
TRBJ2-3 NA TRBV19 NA TGTGCCAGTAGTATAGGCGGGGCCGGGGGAGATACGCAGTATTTT CASSIGGAGGDTQYF
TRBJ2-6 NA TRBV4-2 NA TGTGCCAGCAGCCAAGGGGGAGAAGGTTACAGCTCTGGGGCCAACGTCCTGACTTTC CASSQGGEGYSSGANVLTF
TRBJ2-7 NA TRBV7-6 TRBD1 TGTGCCAGCAGCTTACGGGGGACAGGGAACTACGAGCAGTACTTC CASSLRGTGNYEQYF